This is a list of T cell receptor beta chains from one sample in a study of cytotoxic CD8 clonotypes in ibrutinib-treated CLL. The assay was immunoSEQ multiplex PCR, and TCRdb's table has in-frame clones only and misses some. The repertoire has 250,000 to 350,000 clones, 76% of them found once; the top ten carry about 5.7%. The material sequenced was PBMCs, taken at disease progression, from a patient treated with ibrutinib. These receptors came from a human donor with chronic lymphocytic leukemia. Each CDR3 is given with its conserved first and last residue. The order of the fields is D gene, clone size, J gene, CDR3 length, V gene, CDR3 protein, CDR3 DNA. A D gene is named only where the DNA matches it firmly. Some rows have no size entry. The others give once, few or many, or a class for an expanded clone.

D gene: -
clone size: -
J gene: TRBJ1-5
CDR3 length: 14
V gene: TRBV7-6
CDR3 protein: CASSLGGGNQPQHF
CDR3 DNA: TGTGCCAGCAGCTTAGGAGGGGGCAATCAGCCCCAGCATTTT

D gene: -
clone size: once
J gene: TRBJ2-3
CDR3 length: 13
V gene: TRBV7-8
CDR3 protein: CASSPHSPYTQYF
CDR3 DNA: TGTGCCAGCAGCCCCCACAGCCCCTATACGCAGTATTTT

D gene: -
clone size: once
J gene: TRBJ1-1
CDR3 length: 18
V gene: TRBV9
CDR3 protein: CASSVGPPSRGAKAEAFF
CDR3 DNA: TGTGCCAGCAGCGTAGGTCCTCCTAGCCGAGGGGCGAAGGCTGAAGCTTTCTTT

D gene: -
clone size: -
J gene: TRBJ1-1
CDR3 length: 14
V gene: TRBV18
CDR3 protein: CASSPPQQGTEAFF
CDR3 DNA: TGTGCCAGCTCACCACCGCAACAAGGCACTGAAGCTTTCTTT

D gene: -
clone size: -
J gene: TRBJ1-5
CDR3 length: 14
V gene: TRBV5-8
CDR3 protein: CASSPGDGPQPQHF
CDR3 DNA: TGTGCCAGCAGCCCAGGGGATGGGCCTCAGCCCCAGCATTTT

D gene: TRBD1
clone size: -
J gene: TRBJ2-7
CDR3 length: 15
V gene: TRBV7-8
CDR3 protein: CASSFKDRGTYEQYF
CDR3 DNA: TGTGCCAGCAGCTTCAAGGACAGGGGGACCTACGAGCAGTACTTC

D gene: -
clone size: -
J gene: TRBJ2-3
CDR3 length: 11
V gene: TRBV20-1
CDR3 protein: CSAGGADTQYF
CDR3 DNA: TGCAGTGCCGGAGGGGCAGATACGCAGTATTTT

D gene: -
clone size: -
J gene: TRBJ1-6
CDR3 length: 14
V gene: TRBV2
CDR3 protein: CASSIGWDNSPLHF
CDR3 DNA: TGTGCCAGCAGTATAGGGTGGGATAATTCACCCCTCCACTTT

D gene: -
clone size: -
J gene: TRBJ2-7
CDR3 length: 12
V gene: TRBV10-3
CDR3 protein: CAIRLGDYEQYF
CDR3 DNA: TGTGCCATCAGGCTGGGGGACTACGAGCAGTACTTC

D gene: -
clone size: -
J gene: TRBJ2-1
CDR3 length: 14
V gene: TRBV7-3
CDR3 protein: CASSLVGPGYEQFF
CDR3 DNA: TGTGCCAGCAGCTTAGTGGGTCCAGGGTATGAGCAGTTCTTC

D gene: -
clone size: -
J gene: TRBJ2-7
CDR3 length: 12
V gene: TRBV7-9
CDR3 protein: CATLDSTYEQYF
CDR3 DNA: TGTGCCACCTTAGACAGCACCTACGAGCAGTACTTC

D gene: -
clone size: -
J gene: TRBJ2-7
CDR3 length: 15
V gene: TRBV11-2
CDR3 protein: CASSRSGRSSYEQYF
CDR3 DNA: TGTGCCAGCAGCCGTTCCGGACGGAGCTCCTACGAGCAGTACTTC

D gene: -
clone size: -
J gene: TRBJ2-3
CDR3 length: 15
V gene: TRBV27
CDR3 protein: CASSPRRWDGDTQYF
CDR3 DNA: TGTGCCAGCAGCCCCCGGCGGTGGGATGGAGATACGCAGTATTTT

D gene: -
clone size: -
J gene: TRBJ2-1
CDR3 length: 14
V gene: TRBV4-1
CDR3 protein: CASSWSGSYNEQFF
CDR3 DNA: TGCGCCAGCAGCTGGTCAGGTTCCTACAATGAGCAGTTCTTC

D gene: -
clone size: -
J gene: TRBJ2-7
CDR3 length: 15
V gene: TRBV6-5
CDR3 protein: CASSYNFGRYYEQYF
CDR3 DNA: TGTGCCAGCAGTTACAATTTCGGGCGCTACTACGAGCAGTACTTC

D gene: TRBD1
clone size: -
J gene: TRBJ2-3
CDR3 length: 15
V gene: TRBV28
CDR3 protein: CASSLRGRISDTQYF
CDR3 DNA: TGTGCCAGCAGTTTGAGGGGGCGTATTTCAGATACGCAGTATTTT

D gene: TRBD1
clone size: -
J gene: TRBJ1-2
CDR3 length: 14
V gene: TRBV7-9
CDR3 protein: CASSSRGRLVGYTF
CDR3 DNA: TGTGCCAGCAGCTCCAGGGGGCGCCTTGTTGGCTACACCTTC

D gene: -
clone size: -
J gene: TRBJ2-2
CDR3 length: 12
V gene: TRBV5-4
CDR3 protein: CASSPDTGELFF
CDR3 DNA: TGTGCCAGCAGCCCGGACACCGGGGAGCTGTTTTTT

D gene: -
clone size: -
J gene: TRBJ1-2
CDR3 length: 14
V gene: TRBV7-8
CDR3 protein: CASSLGGPNYGYTF
CDR3 DNA: TGTGCCAGCAGCTTGGGCGGACCAAACTATGGCTACACCTTC

D gene: -
clone size: once
J gene: TRBJ2-1
CDR3 length: 13
V gene: TRBV10-1
CDR3 protein: CASSESRRNEQFF
CDR3 DNA: TGCGCCAGCAGTGAGTCAAGGAGGAATGAGCAGTTCTTC

D gene: TRBD1
clone size: -
J gene: TRBJ2-7
CDR3 length: 15
V gene: TRBV4-1
CDR3 protein: CASSPPDRGRYEQYF
CDR3 DNA: TGCGCCAGCAGCCCCCCAGACAGGGGGCGTTACGAGCAGTACTTC

D gene: TRBD1
clone size: -
J gene: TRBJ1-2
CDR3 length: 15
V gene: TRBV6-5
CDR3 protein: CASSPRWTGNYGYTF
CDR3 DNA: TGTGCCAGCAGTCCGAGATGGACAGGCAACTATGGCTACACCTTC

D gene: -
clone size: few
J gene: TRBJ2-5
CDR3 length: 15
V gene: TRBV10-2
CDR3 protein: CASSEGQLGRWSQYF
CDR3 DNA: TGCGCCAGCAGTGAGGGACAGTTGGGCAGGTGGTCCCAGTACTTC

D gene: -
clone size: -
J gene: TRBJ1-1
CDR3 length: 16
V gene: TRBV9
CDR3 protein: CASSVGGAPPNTEAFF
CDR3 DNA: TGTGCCAGCAGCGTGGGAGGGGCTCCCCCGAACACTGAAGCTTTCTTT

D gene: -
clone size: once
J gene: TRBJ2-2
CDR3 length: 13
V gene: TRBV19
CDR3 protein: CAAAGIHTGELFF
CDR3 DNA: TGTGCCGCGGCCGGGATCCACACCGGGGAGCTGTTTTTT

D gene: -
clone size: once
J gene: TRBJ1-2
CDR3 length: 14
V gene: TRBV7-9
CDR3 protein: CASSLEEGGYGYTF
CDR3 DNA: TGTGCCAGCAGCTTAGAGGAGGGAGGCTATGGCTACACCTTC

D gene: -
clone size: -
J gene: TRBJ2-7
CDR3 length: 12
V gene: TRBV6-5
CDR3 protein: CACSGSSYEQYF
CDR3 DNA: TGTGCCTGCTCGGGGAGCTCCTACGAGCAGTACTTC

D gene: -
clone size: -
J gene: TRBJ1-6
CDR3 length: 13
V gene: TRBV7-6
CDR3 protein: CASRRKDNSPLHF
CDR3 DNA: TGTGCCAGCAGGAGGAAGGACAATTCACCCCTCCACTTT

D gene: -
clone size: -
J gene: TRBJ2-1
CDR3 length: 15
V gene: TRBV2
CDR3 protein: CASSEEVVGYNEQFF
CDR3 DNA: TGTGCCAGCAGTGAAGAGGTAGTGGGCTACAATGAGCAGTTCTTC

D gene: -
clone size: -
J gene: TRBJ1-2
CDR3 length: 12
V gene: TRBV5-1
CDR3 protein: CASSRTNRGYTF
CDR3 DNA: TGCGCCAGCAGCCGAACGAACCGGGGCTACACCTTC

D gene: -
clone size: -
J gene: TRBJ2-1
CDR3 length: 17
V gene: TRBV4-3
CDR3 protein: CASSHLRGTSSYNEQFF
CDR3 DNA: TGCGCCAGCAGCCATCTGAGGGGGACCAGCTCCTACAATGAGCAGTTCTTC

D gene: -
clone size: once
J gene: TRBJ2-7
CDR3 length: 13
V gene: TRBV7-3
CDR3 protein: CASSSYGSYEQYF
CDR3 DNA: TGTGCCAGCAGTTCCTATGGCTCCTACGAGCAGTACTTC

D gene: -
clone size: -
J gene: TRBJ2-3
CDR3 length: 13
V gene: TRBV19
CDR3 protein: CASTPWVGNTQYF
CDR3 DNA: TGTGCCAGTACCCCCTGGGTGGGGAATACGCAGTATTTT

D gene: TRBD2
clone size: -
J gene: TRBJ2-3
CDR3 length: 15
V gene: TRBV7-6
CDR3 protein: CASSFIAGLGDTQYF
CDR3 DNA: TGTGCCAGCAGCTTCATAGCGGGGCTGGGGGATACGCAGTATTTT

D gene: -
clone size: -
J gene: TRBJ2-7
CDR3 length: 15
V gene: TRBV10-2
CDR3 protein: CASSEGVGDPYEQYF
CDR3 DNA: TGCGCCAGCAGTGAGGGCGTTGGGGATCCCTACGAGCAGTACTTC

D gene: -
clone size: -
J gene: TRBJ2-2
CDR3 length: 16
V gene: TRBV2
CDR3 protein: CASSDLRPLNTGELFF
CDR3 DNA: TGTGCCAGCAGTGACCTCAGGCCATTGAACACCGGGGAGCTGTTTTTT

D gene: -
clone size: -
J gene: TRBJ2-1
CDR3 length: 12
V gene: TRBV5-1
CDR3 protein: CASSLRYNEQFF
CDR3 DNA: TGCGCCAGCAGCTTGCGGTACAATGAGCAGTTCTTC

D gene: -
clone size: few
J gene: TRBJ1-2
CDR3 length: 14
V gene: TRBV30
CDR3 protein: CAWGGPYLGYGYTF
CDR3 DNA: TGTGCCTGGGGGGGTCCTTACTTAGGCTATGGCTACACCTTC

D gene: TRBD2
clone size: -
J gene: TRBJ2-2
CDR3 length: 19
V gene: TRBV4-3
CDR3 protein: CASSPVAGSGRLNTGELFF
CDR3 DNA: TGCGCCAGCAGCCCCGTCGCGGGCAGCGGGAGGTTGAACACCGGGGAGCTGTTTTTT

D gene: -
clone size: -
J gene: TRBJ2-2
CDR3 length: 17
V gene: TRBV15
CDR3 protein: CATSRDSPALFAGELFF
CDR3 DNA: TGTGCCACCAGCAGAGATTCCCCCGCCCTATTCGCCGGGGAGCTGTTTTTT

D gene: -
clone size: -
J gene: TRBJ2-7
CDR3 length: 13
V gene: TRBV19
CDR3 protein: CASSSGNSYEQYF
CDR3 DNA: TGTGCCAGTAGTTCTGGGAACTCCTACGAGCAGTACTTC

D gene: -
clone size: -
J gene: TRBJ2-4
CDR3 length: 13
V gene: TRBV7-8
CDR3 protein: CASSPGPGSARGF
CDR3 DNA: TGTGCCAGCAGCCCCGGTCCAGGGTCCGCGCGAGGCTTC

D gene: TRBD2
clone size: -
J gene: TRBJ2-7
CDR3 length: 13
V gene: TRBV2
CDR3 protein: CASGLAGPYEQYF
CDR3 DNA: TGTGCCAGCGGACTAGCGGGACCGTACGAGCAGTACTTC

D gene: -
clone size: -
J gene: TRBJ1-1
CDR3 length: 14
V gene: TRBV5-1
CDR3 protein: CASSLMTGTTEAFF
CDR3 DNA: TGCGCCAGCAGCTTGATGACCGGGACAACTGAAGCTTTCTTT

D gene: -
clone size: -
J gene: TRBJ2-5
CDR3 length: 13
V gene: TRBV18
CDR3 protein: CASSLSGKETQYF
CDR3 DNA: TGTGCCAGCTCACTCTCAGGGAAAGAGACCCAGTACTTC

D gene: TRBD1
clone size: -
J gene: TRBJ2-2
CDR3 length: 16
V gene: TRBV7-3
CDR3 protein: CASSFQPGQLTGELFF
CDR3 DNA: TGTGCCAGCAGCTTCCAACCGGGACAGCTTACCGGGGAGCTGTTTTTT

D gene: -
clone size: -
J gene: TRBJ2-5
CDR3 length: 13
V gene: TRBV19
CDR3 protein: CASSINREETQYF
CDR3 DNA: TGTGCCAGTAGTATAAACAGGGAAGAGACCCAGTACTTC

D gene: TRBD2
clone size: -
J gene: TRBJ2-7
CDR3 length: 14
V gene: TRBV6-4
CDR3 protein: CASSVLAGVGEQYF
CDR3 DNA: TGTGCCAGCAGTGTTCTAGCGGGAGTTGGCGAGCAGTACTTC

D gene: -
clone size: -
J gene: TRBJ1-2
CDR3 length: 13
V gene: TRBV5-1
CDR3 protein: CASSWAGDYGYTF
CDR3 DNA: TGCGCCAGCAGCTGGGCAGGGGATTATGGCTACACCTTC

D gene: -
clone size: -
J gene: TRBJ1-5
CDR3 length: 15
V gene: TRBV27
CDR3 protein: CASSRGGRGNQPQHF
CDR3 DNA: TGTGCCAGCAGCCGCGGGGGTAGGGGCAATCAGCCCCAGCATTTT

D gene: -
clone size: -
J gene: TRBJ1-2
CDR3 length: 14
V gene: TRBV6-1
CDR3 protein: CASSEIETNYGYTF
CDR3 DNA: TGTGCCAGCAGTGAAATAGAAACTAACTATGGCTACACCTTC

D gene: -
clone size: -
J gene: TRBJ2-7
CDR3 length: 11
V gene: TRBV9
CDR3 protein: CASSPTYEQYF
CDR3 DNA: TGTGCCAGCAGCCCCACCTACGAGCAGTACTTC

D gene: TRBD2
clone size: -
J gene: TRBJ2-7
CDR3 length: 14
V gene: TRBV28
CDR3 protein: CASTWTSGTYEQYF
CDR3 DNA: TGTGCCAGCACCTGGACTAGCGGGACATACGAGCAGTACTTC

D gene: -
clone size: -
J gene: TRBJ2-1
CDR3 length: 13
V gene: TRBV6-5
CDR3 protein: CASSYSLGNEQFF
CDR3 DNA: TGTGCCAGCAGTTACTCCTTGGGGAATGAGCAGTTCTTC

D gene: -
clone size: -
J gene: TRBJ1-5
CDR3 length: 16
V gene: TRBV18
CDR3 protein: CASSPSRFGSNQPQHF
CDR3 DNA: TGTGCCAGCTCACCGAGTAGATTCGGGAGCAATCAGCCCCAGCATTTT

D gene: -
clone size: -
J gene: TRBJ2-2
CDR3 length: 15
V gene: TRBV9
CDR3 protein: CASSVAPGGTGELFF
CDR3 DNA: TGTGCCAGCAGCGTAGCCCCCGGGGGCACCGGGGAGCTGTTTTTT

D gene: -
clone size: -
J gene: TRBJ1-3
CDR3 length: 14
V gene: TRBV6-5
CDR3 protein: CASRKMQGPNTIYF
CDR3 DNA: TGTGCCAGCAGGAAGATGCAGGGACCAAACACCATATATTTT

D gene: TRBD2
clone size: -
J gene: TRBJ2-7
CDR3 length: 16
V gene: TRBV28
CDR3 protein: CASRWSIAGGTYEQYF
CDR3 DNA: TGTGCCAGCAGATGGAGTATAGCGGGAGGGACCTACGAGCAGTACTTC